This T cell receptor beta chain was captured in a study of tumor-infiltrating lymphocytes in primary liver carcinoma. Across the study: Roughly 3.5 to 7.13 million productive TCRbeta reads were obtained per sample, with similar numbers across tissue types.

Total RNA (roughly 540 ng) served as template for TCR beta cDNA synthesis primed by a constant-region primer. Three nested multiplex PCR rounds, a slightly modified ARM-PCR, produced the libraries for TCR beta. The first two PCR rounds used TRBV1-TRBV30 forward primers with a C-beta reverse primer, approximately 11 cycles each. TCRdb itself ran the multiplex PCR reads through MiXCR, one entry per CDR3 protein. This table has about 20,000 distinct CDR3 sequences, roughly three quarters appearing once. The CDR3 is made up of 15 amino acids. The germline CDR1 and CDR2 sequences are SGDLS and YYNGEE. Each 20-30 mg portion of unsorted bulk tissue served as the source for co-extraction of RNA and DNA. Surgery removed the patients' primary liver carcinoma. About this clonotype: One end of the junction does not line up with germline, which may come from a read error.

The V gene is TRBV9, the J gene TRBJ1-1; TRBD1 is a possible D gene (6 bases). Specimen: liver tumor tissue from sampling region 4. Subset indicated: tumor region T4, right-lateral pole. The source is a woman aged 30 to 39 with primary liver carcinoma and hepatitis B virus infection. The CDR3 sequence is CASSVGGAWDTEAYF. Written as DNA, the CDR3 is TGTGCCAGCAGCGTAGGCGGGGCTTGGGACACTGAAGCTTACTTT.